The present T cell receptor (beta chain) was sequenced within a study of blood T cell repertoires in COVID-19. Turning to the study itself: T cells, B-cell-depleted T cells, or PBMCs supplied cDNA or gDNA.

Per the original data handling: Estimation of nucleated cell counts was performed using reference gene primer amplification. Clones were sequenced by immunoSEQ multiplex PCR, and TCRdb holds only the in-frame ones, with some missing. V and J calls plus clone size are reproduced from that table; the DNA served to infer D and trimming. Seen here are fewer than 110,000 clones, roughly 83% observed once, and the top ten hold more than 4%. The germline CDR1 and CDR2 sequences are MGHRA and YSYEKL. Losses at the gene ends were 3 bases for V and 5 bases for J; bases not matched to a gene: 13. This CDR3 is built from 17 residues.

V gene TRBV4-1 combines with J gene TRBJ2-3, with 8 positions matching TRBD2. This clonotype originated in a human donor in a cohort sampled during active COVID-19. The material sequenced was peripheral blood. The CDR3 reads CASSQLLAAGGGDTQYF. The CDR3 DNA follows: TGCGCCAGCAGCCAGCTTCTAGCGGCCGGGGGGGGAGATACGCAGTATTTT.